This T cell receptor beta chain was recovered during a study of CD8+ T cells in alopecia areata. RNA extraction and reverse transcription yielded cDNA as sequencing template. Libraries were prepared by immunoSEQ multiplex PCR; TCRdb keeps only in-frame clonotypes and omits some of them. The sample yields around 34,000 clones, approximately 58% seen once. The V gene lost 1 base and the J gene lost 0 bases, with 7 bases spanning the gap. The CDR3 covers 15 residues. Germline values: CDR1 SGHTA, CDR2 FQGNSA. This receptor was obtained from a human donor with alopecia areata. The sequencing input was NKG2D-high CD8+ T cells sorted from blood. The chain has TRBV7-2 and TRBJ1-5; D not resolved. The CDR3 DNA sequence: TGTGCCAGCAGCTTAGAGGGCTATAGCAATCAGCCCCAGCATTTT. This codes for CASSLEGYSNQPQHF.